This T cell receptor beta chain was retrieved from a study of T-cell reconstitution after alpha-beta-depleted transplantation in children. This clonotype was seen only a few times. The TCRbeta library was prepared with unique molecular identifiers. Via MiXCR, TCRdb re-called the PCR reads, giving one row per CDR3 protein. The table lists about 250,000 distinct CDR3 sequences, more than 20% of them singletons. Trimming stripped 6 bases from V and 1 base from J, with 18 bases between. The CDR3 loop spans 16 amino acids. CDR1 and CDR2 from the germline V gene are MNHNS and SASEGT. This chain connects TRBV6-1 to TRBJ1-1; possibly TRBD1 for D (6 bases). Sequenced here: PBMCs, mostly from graft donor cells, sampled 360 days after TCRalphabeta/CD19-depleted stem cell transplant. The receptor's source is a female patient between 2 and 15 years old who had a stem cell transplant for congenital amegakaryocytic thrombocytopenia, so the T cells may come from the graft donor. CDR3 in amino acids: CASRDPGTLENTEAFF. The CDR3 DNA reads as TGTGCCAGCAGGGACCCGGGGACACTGGAGAACACTGAAGCTTTCTTT.